This T cell receptor (beta chain) was profiled in a study of cytomegalovirus exposure and HLA in healthy donors. Study outcomes and limitations: The authors enumerated over 150 TCR beta chains as linked to cytomegalovirus. One variant, a missense change in DCLRE1C, was linked in a later analysis to TCR beta V- and J-gene trimming.

Concerning this clone itself: Its antigen is not known.

The CDR3 consists of 16 residues. Germline V gives CDR1 SEHNR, CDR2 FQNEAQ (reference sequence). V dropped 4 bases and J dropped 7; count of bases not matched to a gene: 7. 60 Vbeta and 13 Jbeta primers were used in PCR. The repertoire was sequenced with immunoSEQ multiplex PCR; TCRdb's copy has only in-frame clones and lacks some. The data hold about 110,000 clones, with 82% observed a single time. The sequencing sample was made of PBMCs. The receptor was derived from a young woman in good health and CMV-seronegative. The genes are TRBV7-9 and TRBJ2-1; 13 bases are a match to TRBD2. The CDR3 reads CASSSTRTSGSNEQFF. CDR3 nucleotide sequence: TGTGCCAGCAGCTCGACCCGGACTAGCGGGAGTAATGAGCAGTTCTTC.